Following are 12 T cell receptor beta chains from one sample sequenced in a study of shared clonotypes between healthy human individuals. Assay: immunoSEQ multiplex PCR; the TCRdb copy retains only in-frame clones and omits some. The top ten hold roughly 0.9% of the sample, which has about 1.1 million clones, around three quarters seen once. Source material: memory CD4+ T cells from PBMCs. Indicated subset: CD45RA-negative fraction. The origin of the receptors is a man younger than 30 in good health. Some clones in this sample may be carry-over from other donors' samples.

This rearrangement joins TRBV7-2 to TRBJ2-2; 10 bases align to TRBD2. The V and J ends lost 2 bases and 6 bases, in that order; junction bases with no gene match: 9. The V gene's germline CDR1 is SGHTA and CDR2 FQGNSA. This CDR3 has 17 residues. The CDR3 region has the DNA TGTGCCAGCAGCTTACCTAGCGGGGGCATCGTTGCCGGGGAGCTGTTTTTT. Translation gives CASSLPSGGIVAGELFF. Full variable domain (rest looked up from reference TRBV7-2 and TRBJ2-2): GAGVSQSPSNKVTEKGKDVELRCDPISGHTALYWYRQSLGQGLEFLIYFQGNSAPDKSGLPSDRFSAERTGGSVSTLTIQRTQQEDSAVYLCASSLPSGGIVAGELFFGEGSRLTVL.

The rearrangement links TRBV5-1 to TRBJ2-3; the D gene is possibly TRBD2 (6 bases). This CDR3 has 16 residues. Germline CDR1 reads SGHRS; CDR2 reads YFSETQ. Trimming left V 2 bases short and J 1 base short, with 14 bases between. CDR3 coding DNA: TGCGCCAGCAGCTTAGGAGGGAGCGTTCGCACAGATACGCAGTATTTT. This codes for CASSLGGSVRTDTQYF.

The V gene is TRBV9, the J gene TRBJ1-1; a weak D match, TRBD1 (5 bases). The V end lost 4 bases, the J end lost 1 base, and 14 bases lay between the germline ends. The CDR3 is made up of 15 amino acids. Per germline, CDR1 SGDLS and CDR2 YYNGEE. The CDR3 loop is CASSLVIGGNTEAFF. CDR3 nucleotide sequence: TGTGCCAGCAGCCTTGTGATCGGGGGGAACACTGAAGCTTTCTTT.

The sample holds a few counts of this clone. The CDR3 is CASSPGTSIDTQYF. CDR3 DNA sequence: TGTGCCAGCAGCCCCGGGACTAGTATAGATACGCAGTATTTT. The gene calls are TRBV7-3 and TRBJ2-3; the match to TRBD2 covers 8 bases. Per germline, CDR1 SGHTA and CDR2 FQGTGA. The CDR3 is made up of 14 amino acids. V shed 5 bases and J 5 bases; nucleotides not matched to a gene: 6.

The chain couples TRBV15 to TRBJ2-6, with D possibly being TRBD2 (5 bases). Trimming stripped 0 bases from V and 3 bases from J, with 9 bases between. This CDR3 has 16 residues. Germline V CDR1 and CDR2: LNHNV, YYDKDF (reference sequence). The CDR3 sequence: CATSRDSGVGANVLTF. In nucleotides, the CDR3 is TGTGCCACCAGCAGAGATTCCGGGGTTGGGGCCAACGTCCTGACTTTC.

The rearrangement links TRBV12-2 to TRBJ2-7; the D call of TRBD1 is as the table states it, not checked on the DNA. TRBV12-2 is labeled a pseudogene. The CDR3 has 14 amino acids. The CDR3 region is CASRCGQTFYEQYF. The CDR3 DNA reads TGTGCAAGTCGCTGCGGACAGACCTTTTACGAGCAGTACTTC.

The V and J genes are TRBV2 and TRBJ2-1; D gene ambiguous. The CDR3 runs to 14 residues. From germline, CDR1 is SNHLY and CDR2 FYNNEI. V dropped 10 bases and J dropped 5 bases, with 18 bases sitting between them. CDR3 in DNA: TGTGCCACCATGGAGCAGGAAAAGGACAATGAGCAGTTCTTC. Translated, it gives CATMEQEKDNEQFF.

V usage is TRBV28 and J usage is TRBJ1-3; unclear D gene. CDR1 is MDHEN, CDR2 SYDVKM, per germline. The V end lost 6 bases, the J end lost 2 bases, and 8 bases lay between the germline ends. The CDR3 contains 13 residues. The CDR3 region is CASSPRAGNTIYF. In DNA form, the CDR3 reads TGTGCCAGCAGCCCCCGGGCTGGAAACACCATATATTTT.

This CDR3 reads CASSQPTEGTDTQYF. DNA of the CDR3: TGCGCCAGCAGCCAACCGACAGAGGGCACAGATACGCAGTATTTT. This sequence joins TRBV4-1 and TRBJ2-3; a possible D gene is TRBD1 (5 bases). V was shortened by 2 bases and J by 1 base, with 10 bases between the two germline ends. Germline V gene lookup returns CDR1 MGHRA and CDR2 YSYEKL. The CDR3 length is 15 residues.

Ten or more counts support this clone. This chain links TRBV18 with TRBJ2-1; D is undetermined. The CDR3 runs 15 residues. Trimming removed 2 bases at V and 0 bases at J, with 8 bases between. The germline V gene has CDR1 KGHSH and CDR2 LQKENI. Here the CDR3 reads CASSPGKISYNEQFF. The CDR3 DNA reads TGTGCCAGCTCACCAGGAAAGATCTCCTACAATGAGCAGTTCTTC.

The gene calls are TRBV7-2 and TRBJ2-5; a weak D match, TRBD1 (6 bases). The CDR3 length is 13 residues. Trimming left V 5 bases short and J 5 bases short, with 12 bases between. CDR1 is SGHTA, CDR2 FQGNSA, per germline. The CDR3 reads CASSRDNGETQYF. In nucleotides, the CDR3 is TGTGCCAGCAGCCGGGACAACGGGGAGACCCAGTACTTC.

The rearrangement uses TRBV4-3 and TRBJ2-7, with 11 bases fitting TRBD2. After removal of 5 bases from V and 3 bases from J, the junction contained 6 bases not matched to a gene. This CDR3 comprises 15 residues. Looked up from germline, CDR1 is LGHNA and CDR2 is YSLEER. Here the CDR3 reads CASSARLAGSYEQYF. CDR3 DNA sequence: TGCGCCAGCAGCGCCCGACTAGCGGGGAGCTACGAGCAGTACTTC.